Listed here are 17 T cell receptor beta chains from one sample, sequenced in a study of T-cell memory formation after mild COVID-19. From the 5' RACE reads, TCRdb called clonotypes with MiXCR, one entry per CDR3 protein. The table shows about half a million distinct CDR3 sequences, with about 20% occurring only once. The sample comprised PBMCs or a T cell subset sorted from them (not recorded which). Every receptor here comes from an adult woman who had mild COVID-19 (a few samples of this study predate the infection). Cell type and time point are not known.

The chain carries TRBV7-2 and TRBJ1-2; D remains unclear. Deletions cut 0 bases from V and 7 bases from J, with 15 bases between. This CDR3 is 15 amino acids long. Per the germline V gene, CDR1 is SGHTA and CDR2 is FQGNSA. The CDR3 DNA sequence: TGTGCCAGCAGCTTAGCAAAGGGTGTAAGGGTTGGCTACACCTTC. It is translated as CASSLAKGVRVGYTF.

This chain links TRBV4-1 with TRBJ2-1; D is uncertain. CDR3 length: 16 residues. Germline V gene lookup returns CDR1 MGHRA and CDR2 YSYEKL. V was pared by 4 bases and J by 1 base, with 14 bases between. In nucleotides, the CDR3 is TGCGCCAGCAGCCCGGAGAAGCTGATATCCTACAATGAGCAGTTCTTC. This gives the protein CASSPEKLISYNEQFF.

The genes are TRBV24-1 and TRBJ2-6, with 8 bases matching TRBD1. CDR1 KGHDR and CDR2 SFDVKD come from the germline V gene. V trimming: 3 bases; J trimming: 2 bases; junction bases outside the gene matches: 5. The CDR3 length is 17 residues. CDR3 protein: CATSDDRGSAGANVLTF. CDR3 in DNA: TGTGCCACCAGTGATGACAGGGGATCGGCTGGGGCCAACGTCCTGACTTTC.

A few counts support this clonotype. The rearrangement uses TRBV12-3 or TRBV12-4 and TRBJ2-5, with D tentatively TRBD2 (6 bases). The V and J ends lost 4 bases and 7 bases respectively, with 22 bases between them. CDR3 length: 16 residues. The CDR3 loop reads CASSSRGGKRVPTQYF. The DNA for the CDR3 is TGTGCCAGCAGTTCGAGGGGCGGAAAGCGGGTTCCGACCCAGTACTTC.

This clonotype was counted only a few times. The chain carries TRBV9 and TRBJ1-1; no clear D gene. The germline V gene has CDR1 SGDLS and CDR2 YYNGEE. The CDR3 extends over 13 amino acids. Trimming stripped 1 base from V and 3 bases from J, with 7 bases between. This CDR3 is CASSVYVDTEAFF. The CDR3 DNA sequence: TGTGCCAGCAGCGTATATGTCGACACTGAAGCTTTCTTT.

Only a few counts were recorded for this clonotype. The DNA for the CDR3 is TGTGCCAGCCGCCTAAGACAGGGCACAGATACGCAGTATTTT. Translated: CASRLRQGTDTQYF. The chain recombines TRBV7-6 with TRBJ2-3; perhaps TRBD1 as D (6 bases). The CDR3 is 14 residues long. The germline V gene has CDR1 SGHVS and CDR2 FNYEAQ. Deletions cut 8 bases from V and 1 base from J, with 13 bases between.

The chain links TRBV5-1 to TRBJ2-2; D ambiguous. Between the trimmed V and J ends, which lost 0 bases and 1 base, there was a span of 7 bases. The germline V gene encodes CDR1 SGHRS and CDR2 YFSETQ. This CDR3 comprises 15 residues. The DNA for the CDR3 is TGCGCCAGCAGCTTGGTCCCTCAGAACACCGGGGAGCTGTTTTTT. Residues: CASSLVPQNTGELFF.

V usage is TRBV18 and J usage is TRBJ2-7, with D possibly called TRBD1 or TRBD2 (6 bases each). Germline V gene data show CDR1 as KGHSH and CDR2 as LQKENI. The CDR3 totals 18 residues. The V end lost 0 bases, the J end lost 2 bases, and 20 bases lay between the germline ends. The CDR3: CASSPPRPIGGLPYEQYF. In nucleotides, the CDR3 is TGTGCCAGCTCACCACCACGGCCAATCGGGGGCCTCCCCTACGAGCAGTACTTC.

On this clonotype itself: A read error is possible here, since a much larger clone lies one base away. This chain links TRBV30 with TRBJ1-1, with D uncertain. Germline assignment: CDR1 GTSNPN and CDR2 SVGIG (reference sequence). This CDR3 contains 13 residues. The V gene lost 0 bases and the J gene lost 5 bases, with 10 bases spanning the gap. CDR3 DNA sequence: TGTGCCTGGAGTGTAGAAGAGTCTACTGAAGCTTTCTTT. This encodes CAWSVEESTEAFF.

The V gene is TRBV18, the J gene TRBJ2-7; perhaps TRBD2 as D (5 bases). The CDR3 is 14 amino acids. CDR1 is KGHSH, CDR2 LQKENI, per germline. The V end lost 3 bases, the J end lost 3 bases, and 12 bases lay between the germline ends. The CDR3 protein is CASSPGRNDYEQYF. CDR3 nucleotides: TGTGCCAGCTCACCGGGGAGAAACGACTACGAGCAGTACTTC.

The rearrangement joins TRBV19 to TRBJ1-1; D is unclear. The CDR3 contains 13 residues. CDR1 and CDR2 from the germline V gene are LNHDA and SQIVND (reference sequence). Trimming took 5 bases from V and 1 from J, leaving 8 bases between them. The chain's CDR3 is CASSWNRNTEAFF. The CDR3 nucleotides are TGTGCCAGTAGTTGGAACCGGAACACTGAAGCTTTCTTT.

J is TRBJ1-1 and V is TRBV11-2, with 7 bases identical to TRBD1. The junction had 4 bases not matched to a gene; V was cut back by 2 bases and J by 1 base. The CDR3 runs to 15 residues. Germline assignment: CDR1 SGHAT and CDR2 FQNNGV. CDR3 in amino acids: CASSLFGTANTEAFF. The CDR3 DNA sequence: TGTGCCAGCAGCTTATTTGGGACAGCGAACACTGAAGCTTTCTTT.

V is TRBV27 and J is TRBJ1-2, with D perhaps TRBD1 (5 bases). The CDR3 is made up of 15 amino acids. V was shortened by 5 bases and J by 2 bases, with 15 bases between the two germline ends. Germline CDR1 reads MNHEY; CDR2 reads SMNVEV (reference sequence). The CDR3 loop reads CASSPPGGGNYGYTF. CDR3 in DNA: TGTGCCAGCAGTCCACCGGGTGGGGGAAACTATGGCTACACCTTC.

The chain links TRBV5-5 to TRBJ2-1; tentatively, D is TRBD1 or TRBD2 (5 bases each). This CDR3 contains 16 residues. CDR1 is SGHKS and CDR2 is YYEKEE in the germline V gene (reference sequence). Trimming took off 0 bases at V and 4 bases at J, with 14 bases between the two ends. CDR3 amino acids: CASSLAGTLAYNEQFF. The CDR3, as DNA: TGTGCCAGCAGCTTGGCAGGGACGCTGGCTTACAATGAGCAGTTCTTC. Complete variable domain (other parts from reference TRBV5-5 and TRBJ2-1): DAGVTQSPTHLIKTRGQQVTLRCSPISGHKSVSWYQQVLGQGPQFIFQYYEKEERGRGNFPDRFSARQFPNYSSELNVNALLLGDSALYLCASSLAGTLAYNEQFFGPGTRLTVL.

The rearrangement links TRBV5-1 to TRBJ1-1; the D gene is possibly TRBD1 (5 bases). Trimming cost V 5 bases and J 8 bases, with 19 bases left between them. The CDR3 runs 14 residues. Germline V CDR1 and CDR2: SGHRS, YFSETQ. Here the CDR3 DNA reads TGCGCCAGCAGATACACAGCGGGACTTCAGGAAGCTTTCTTT. Protein product: CASRYTAGLQEAFF.

This clonotype has more than one count but fewer than ten. The V call is TRBV7-8, the J call TRBJ2-6; D may be TRBD2 (6 bases). CDR3 size: 18 residues. The germline V gene encodes CDR1 SGHVS and CDR2 FQNEAQ. Trimming left V 2 bases short and J 0 bases short, with 14 bases between. The CDR3 loop is CASSLTGLDFSGANVLTF. CDR3 sequence (DNA): TGTGCCAGCAGCTTAACGGGACTCGACTTCTCTGGGGCCAACGTCCTGACTTTC.

This clonotype occurred a few times. This chain links TRBV5-6 with TRBJ2-7; 8 positions agree with TRBD1. J was trimmed by 0 bases and V by 4 bases; bases with no gene match: 9. The CDR3 sequence is 16 residues long. Germline V gives CDR1 SGHDT, CDR2 YYEEEE. The CDR3 reads CASSPGDRMLSYEQYF. The DNA for the CDR3 is TGTGCCAGCAGCCCCGGGGACAGGATGCTCTCCTACGAGCAGTACTTC.